This entry lists 21 T cell receptor beta chains sequenced from one sample in a study of identical twins. Using its own MiXCR run on the 5' RACE reads, TCRdb lists one record per CDR3 protein. Of around 1.7 million distinct CDR3 sequences in the sample, under 35% were seen once. Material: cord blood. The receptors were gathered from a newborn girl in good health.

About this clonotype: A much larger clone differs by one base, so this may be a read error. This chain joins TRBV6-2 or TRBV6-3 and TRBJ2-4; 7 bases align to TRBD2. The DNA end lines up better with TRBJ2-7; the J call may be wrong. The CDR3 has 15 residues. The germline CDR1 and CDR2 sequences are MNHEY and SVGEGT. The chain's CDR3 is CASGYGLAEFYEQYF. Written as DNA, the CDR3 is TGTGCCAGCGGTTACGGGCTAGCGGAGTTCTACGAGCAGTACTTC.

This chain links TRBV5-1 with TRBJ2-2; possible D gene TRBD2, 6 bases. The length of the CDR3 is 14 residues. V dropped 0 bases and J dropped 6 bases, with 9 bases sitting between them. In germline, CDR1 is SGHRS, CDR2 YFSETQ. The CDR3 DNA reads as TGCGCCAGCAGCTTGGGCGGGGATTCCGGGGAGCTGTTTTTT. It specifies CASSLGGDSGELFF.

The chain uses TRBV7-8 and TRBJ1-1, with D possibly matching TRBD1 (5 bases). Trimming stripped 1 base from V and 2 bases from J, with 14 bases between. Germline CDR1 reads SGHVS; CDR2 reads FQNEAQ. The CDR3 sequence is 16 residues long. CDR3 loop: CASSLDSGLTNTEAFF. The CDR3 nucleotides read TGTGCCAGCAGCTTAGATTCGGGACTGACTAACACTGAAGCTTTCTTT.

This chain connects TRBV4-2 to TRBJ2-3; 10 nucleotides match TRBD2. The CDR3 extends over 19 amino acids. From germline, CDR1 is LGHNA and CDR2 YNFKEQ. J lost 2 bases, V lost 1 base, and 12 bases had no gene match. CDR3 loop: CASSQGKAGGPKSTDTQYF. The CDR3 region has the DNA TGTGCCAGCAGCCAAGGGAAAGCGGGAGGGCCCAAATCCACAGATACGCAGTATTTT.

This chain links TRBV10-3 with TRBJ2-7; TRBD2 agrees at 8 bases. Germline CDR1 reads ENHRY; CDR2 reads SYGVKD. With 4 bases clipped from V and 5 bases from J, the junction kept 7 bases outside the gene matches. CDR3 length: 14 residues. Written as DNA, the CDR3 is TGTGCCATCAGTGGGAGCGGGAGCTTCCACGAGCAGTACTTC. Translating it yields CAISGSGSFHEQYF.

This clonotype was seen only a few times. The chain recombines TRBV5-1 with TRBJ2-3, with 14 bases identical to TRBD2. V trimming: 0 bases; J trimming: 3 bases; junction bases outside the gene matches: 9. Germline V gene data show CDR1 as SGHRS and CDR2 as YFSETQ. The CDR3 length is 19 residues. CDR3 in amino acids: CASSLAPTSGGALTDTQYF. In DNA, the CDR3 is TGCGCCAGCAGCTTGGCCCCGACTAGCGGGGGGGCGTTAACAGATACGCAGTATTTT.

This clonotype showed up just a few times. The rearrangement joins TRBV20-1 to TRBJ2-7; 11 bases align to TRBD1. This CDR3 has 13 amino acids. Germline loops: CDR1 DFQATT, CDR2 SNEGSKA (reference sequence). The CDR3 here is CRGGTGGSYEQYF. DNA for the CDR3: TGCAGGGGGGGGACAGGGGGCTCCTACGAGCAGTACTTC.

This clonotype has more than one count but fewer than ten. This rearrangement joins TRBV2 to TRBJ2-5; D may be TRBD1 (5 bases). The CDR3 extends over 15 amino acids. V dropped 7 bases and J dropped 2 bases, with 17 bases sitting between them. Germline V gives CDR1 SNHLY, CDR2 FYNNEI. Written as DNA, the CDR3 is TGTGCCAGCACCAAGGGGCGGATACGACAAGAGACCCAGTACTTC. It yields the protein CASTKGRIRQETQYF.

This clonotype was counted only a few times. This chain links TRBV5-1 with TRBJ2-3, with D possibly matching TRBD2 (5 bases). Germline V lookup: CDR1 SGHRS, CDR2 YFSETQ. This CDR3 spans 14 amino acids. V gave up 7 bases and J gave up 2 bases, with 14 bases separating them. This CDR3 reads CASGGGFPTDTQYF. CDR3 nucleotide sequence: TGCGCCAGCGGAGGCGGGTTCCCCACAGATACGCAGTATTTT.

V and J are TRBV19 and TRBJ1-2; TRBD1 might be the D (5 bases). The CDR3 is 14 residues long. V was clipped by 7 bases and J by 0 bases, with 12 bases between them. In germline, CDR1 is LNHDA, CDR2 SQIVND (reference sequence). CDR3 residues: CASTFQGSNYGYTF. The CDR3 DNA is TGTGCCAGTACCTTCCAGGGATCTAACTATGGCTACACCTTC. The complete variable domain, with remaining parts taken from reference TRBV19 and TRBJ1-2, reads DGGITQSPKYLFRKEGQNVTLSCEQNLNHDAMYWYRQDPGQGLRLIYYSQIVNDFQKGDIAEGYSVSREKKESFPLTVTSAQKNPTAFYLCASTFQGSNYGYTFGSGTRLTVV.

A word on this clonotype: This may be a read error: a much more frequent sequence differs by one nucleotide. The gene calls are TRBV10-3 and TRBJ2-7; possible D gene TRBD2, 5 bases. The CDR3 has 13 residues. CDR1 is ENHRY and CDR2 is SYGVKD in the germline V gene. CDR3 nucleotides: TGTGCCATCAGTGGGACTCCCTCCCACGAGCAGTACTTC. Translated: CAISGTPSHEQYF.

This clonotype turned up a few times. This chain uses TRBV20-1 with TRBJ2-3, with 7 bases lining up with TRBD2. Looked up from germline, CDR1 is DFQATT and CDR2 is SNEGSKA (reference sequence). The CDR3 contains 14 residues. V shed 3 bases, J shed 2 bases, and the junction held 5 bases outside the gene matches. For the CDR3, the DNA is TGCAGTGCTAGGAGGACTAGATCCACAGATACGCAGTATTTT. It specifies CSARRTRSTDTQYF.

This clonotype was recorded only once. A much larger clone sits a single nucleotide away, making a read error possible. The rearrangement links TRBV4-2 to TRBJ1-2; D perhaps matches TRBD1 (5 bases). This CDR3 is 12 amino acids long. Germline V CDR1 and CDR2: LGHNA, YNFKEQ. This CDR3 reads CASSQGVYGHTF. DNA of the CDR3: TGTGCCAGCAGCCAGGGGGTCTATGGCCACACCTTC.

The rearrangement joins TRBV20-1 to TRBJ2-7; D not certain. The DNA end favors TRBJ2-5, so the J call may be wrong. Germline V gene lookup returns CDR1 DFQATT and CDR2 SNEGSKA (reference sequence). This CDR3 has 13 residues. The CDR3 loop reads CSARDRVTETQYF. The DNA of the CDR3 is TGCAGTGCTAGAGATCGGGTCACGGAGACCCAGTACTTC.

This chain links TRBV6-5 with TRBJ2-1; D is unresolved. Trimming pared 2 bases from V and 1 base from J, leaving 9 bases between. Germline V gene sequence: CDR1 MNHEY, CDR2 SVGAGI. CDR3 length: 15 amino acids. The CDR3 is CASSYGVDSYNEQFF. The CDR3 region has the DNA TGTGCCAGCAGTTACGGAGTAGATTCCTACAATGAGCAGTTCTTC.

The J gene is TRBJ2-1, the V gene TRBV21-1; no check of the table's D call, TRBD1, against the DNA was made. TRBV21-1 is flagged as a pseudogene. This CDR3 region has 13 residues. The CDR3 reads CARRDRVDNEQFF. CDR3 DNA: TGTGCCCGCCGGGACAGGGTGGACAATGAGCAGTTCTTC.

A few counts support this clonotype. This rearrangement joins TRBV10-3 to TRBJ1-1; D is unresolved. CDR1 is ENHRY and CDR2 is SYGVKD in the germline V gene. The CDR3 spans 12 residues. The V gene lost 5 bases and the J gene lost 4 bases, with 8 bases spanning the gap. CDR3 bases: TGTGCCATCAGTTGGACGAGCACTGAAGCTTTCTTT. Its protein is CAISWTSTEAFF.

J is TRBJ2-4 and V is TRBV4-2, with TRBD2 matching 11 bases. Germline lookup yields CDR1 LGHNA and CDR2 YNFKEQ. There are 16 residues in the CDR3. V shed 1 base and J 4 bases; nucleotides not matched to a gene: 3. The chain's CDR3 is CASSQVAGGTKNIQYF. The CDR3 DNA is TGTGCCAGCAGCCAAGTAGCGGGGGGGACGAAAAACATTCAGTACTTC.

The table lists this clonotype with a few counts. The chain employs TRBV24-1 and TRBJ2-5; the D gene is possibly TRBD2 (5 bases). CDR3 length: 17 amino acids. The germline V gene encodes CDR1 KGHDR and CDR2 SFDVKD. V was shortened by 0 bases and J by 3 bases, with 16 bases between the two germline ends. This CDR3 reads CATSDLLGSSGEETQYF. CDR3 bases: TGTGCCACCAGTGATTTGCTGGGGTCCTCCGGGGAAGAGACCCAGTACTTC.

V is TRBV28 and J is TRBJ1-4; TRBD1 matches 10 bases. CDR1 is MDHEN, CDR2 SYDVKM, per germline. This CDR3 comprises 18 residues. With V trimmed by 6 bases and J by 5 bases, 15 bases remained unmatched. The CDR3 region is CASSPLRDRGRPNEKLFF. CDR3 bases: TGTGCCAGCAGCCCTCTCCGGGACAGGGGACGGCCAAATGAAAAACTGTTTTTT.

This chain joins TRBV6-6 and TRBJ1-2, with 7 bases matching TRBD1. The CDR3 is 13 residues long. CDR1 MNHNY and CDR2 SVGAGI come from the germline V gene (reference sequence). Unmatched junction bases numbered 7, after V lost 7 bases and J lost 5 bases. DNA of the CDR3: TGTGCCAGCACCCCCGACAGGGTTTATGGCTACACCTTC. Translated, it gives CASTPDRVYGYTF.